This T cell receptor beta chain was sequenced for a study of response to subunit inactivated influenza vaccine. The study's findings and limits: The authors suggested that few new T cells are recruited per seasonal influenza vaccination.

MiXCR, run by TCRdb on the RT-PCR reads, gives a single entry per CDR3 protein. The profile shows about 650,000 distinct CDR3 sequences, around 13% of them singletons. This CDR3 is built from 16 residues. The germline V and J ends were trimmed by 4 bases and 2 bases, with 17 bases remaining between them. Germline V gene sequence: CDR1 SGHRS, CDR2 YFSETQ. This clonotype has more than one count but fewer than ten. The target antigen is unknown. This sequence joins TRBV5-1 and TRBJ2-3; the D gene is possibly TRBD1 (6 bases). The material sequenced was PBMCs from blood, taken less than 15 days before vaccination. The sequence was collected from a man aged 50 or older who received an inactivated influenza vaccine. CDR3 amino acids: CASSGGRDRFTDTQYF. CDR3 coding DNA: TGCGCCAGCAGCGGGGGCCGAGACAGATTCACAGATACGCAGTATTTT. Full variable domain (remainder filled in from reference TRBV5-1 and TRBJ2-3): KAGVTQTPRYLIKTRGQQVTLSCSPISGHRSVSWYQQTPGQGLQFLFEYFSETQRNKGNFPGRFSGRQFSNSRSEMNVSTLELGDSALYLCASSGGRDRFTDTQYFGPGTRLTVL.